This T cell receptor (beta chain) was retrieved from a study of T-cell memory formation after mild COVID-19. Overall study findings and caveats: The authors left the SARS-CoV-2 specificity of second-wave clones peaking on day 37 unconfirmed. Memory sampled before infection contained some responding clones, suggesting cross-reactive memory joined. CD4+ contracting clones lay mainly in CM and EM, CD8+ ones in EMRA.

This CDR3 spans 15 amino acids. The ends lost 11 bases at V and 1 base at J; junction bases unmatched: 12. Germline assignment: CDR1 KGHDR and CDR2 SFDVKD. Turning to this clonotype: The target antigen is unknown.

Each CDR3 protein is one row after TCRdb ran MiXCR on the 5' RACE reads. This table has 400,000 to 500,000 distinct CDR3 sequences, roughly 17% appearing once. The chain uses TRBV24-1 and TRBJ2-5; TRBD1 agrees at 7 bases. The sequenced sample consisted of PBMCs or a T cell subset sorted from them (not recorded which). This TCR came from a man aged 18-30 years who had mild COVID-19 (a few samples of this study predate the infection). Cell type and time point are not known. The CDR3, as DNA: TGTGCCAGCAAAGTGACAGGGACGGCCCAAGAGACCCAGTACTTC. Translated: CASKVTGTAQETQYF.